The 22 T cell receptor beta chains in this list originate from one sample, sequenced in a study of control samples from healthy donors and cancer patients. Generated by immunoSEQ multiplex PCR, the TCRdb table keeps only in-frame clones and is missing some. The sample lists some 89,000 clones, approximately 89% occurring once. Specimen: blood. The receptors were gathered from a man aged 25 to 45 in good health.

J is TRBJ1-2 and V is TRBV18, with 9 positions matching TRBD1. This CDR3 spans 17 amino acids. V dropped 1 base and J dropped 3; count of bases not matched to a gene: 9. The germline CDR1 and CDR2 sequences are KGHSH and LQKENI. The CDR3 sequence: CASSPLEQGASHYGYTF. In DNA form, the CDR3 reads TGTGCCAGCTCACCACTCGAACAGGGGGCAAGTCACTATGGCTACACCTTC.

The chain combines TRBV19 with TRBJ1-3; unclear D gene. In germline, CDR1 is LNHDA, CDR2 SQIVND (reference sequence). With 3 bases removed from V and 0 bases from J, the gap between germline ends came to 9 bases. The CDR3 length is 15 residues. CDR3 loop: CASSMGRSSGNTIYF. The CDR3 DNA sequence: TGTGCCAGTAGTATGGGGAGGAGCTCTGGAAACACCATATATTTT. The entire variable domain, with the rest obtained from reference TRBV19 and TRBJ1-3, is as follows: DGGITQSPKYLFRKEGQNVTLSCEQNLNHDAMYWYRQDPGQGLRLIYYSQIVNDFQKGDIAEGYSVSREKKESFPLTVTSAQKNPTAFYLCASSMGRSSGNTIYFGEGSWLTVV.

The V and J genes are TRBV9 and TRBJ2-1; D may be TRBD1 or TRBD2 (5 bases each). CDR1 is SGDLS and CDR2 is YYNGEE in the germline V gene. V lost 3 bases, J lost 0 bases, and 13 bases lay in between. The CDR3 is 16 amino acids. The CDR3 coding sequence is TGTGCCAGCAGCGAGCTCAAGGGGAGCTCCTACAATGAGCAGTTCTTC. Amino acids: CASSELKGSSYNEQFF. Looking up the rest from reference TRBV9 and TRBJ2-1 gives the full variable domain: DSGVTQTPKHLITATGQRVTLRCSPRSGDLSVYWYQQSLDQGLQFLIQYYNGEERAKGNILERFSAQQFPDLHSELNLSSLELGDSALYFCASSELKGSSYNEQFFGPGTRLTVL.

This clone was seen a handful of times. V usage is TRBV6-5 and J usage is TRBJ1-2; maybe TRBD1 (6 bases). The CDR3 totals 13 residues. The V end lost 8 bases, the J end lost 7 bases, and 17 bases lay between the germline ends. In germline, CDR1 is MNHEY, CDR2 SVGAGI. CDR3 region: CASAPMGARGYTF. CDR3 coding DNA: TGTGCCAGCGCCCCCATGGGGGCTCGTGGCTACACCTTC.

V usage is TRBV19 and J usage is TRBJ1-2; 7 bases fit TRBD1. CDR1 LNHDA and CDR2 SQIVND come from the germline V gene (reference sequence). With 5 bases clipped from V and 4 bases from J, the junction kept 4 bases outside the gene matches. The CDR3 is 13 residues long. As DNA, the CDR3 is TGTGCCAGTAGTCAGGGGGAGGTCTATGGCTACACCTTC. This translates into CASSQGEVYGYTF.

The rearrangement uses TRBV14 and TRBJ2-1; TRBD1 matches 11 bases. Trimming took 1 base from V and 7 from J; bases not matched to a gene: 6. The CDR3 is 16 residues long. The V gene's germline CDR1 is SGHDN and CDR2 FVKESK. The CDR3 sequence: CASSQGLGQGENEQFF. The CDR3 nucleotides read TGTGCCAGCAGCCAAGGTCTGGGACAGGGGGAAAATGAGCAGTTCTTC.

CDR3 DNA sequence: TGTGCCAGCAGCTTAGATAGCGGGGGTCCCACAGATACGCAGTATTTT. Protein product: CASSLDSGGPTDTQYF. The rearrangement joins TRBV7-8 to TRBJ2-3; 9 bases align to TRBD2. Per germline, CDR1 SGHVS and CDR2 FQNEAQ. The CDR3 spans 16 residues. Germline trimming cut 1 base from V and 2 bases from J; bases unmatched to any gene: 4.

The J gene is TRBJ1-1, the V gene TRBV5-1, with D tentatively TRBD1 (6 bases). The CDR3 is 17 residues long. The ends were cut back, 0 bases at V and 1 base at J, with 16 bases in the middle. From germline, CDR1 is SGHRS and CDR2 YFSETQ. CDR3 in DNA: TGCGCCAGCAGCTTGGCGAGGGGGGCGGCTGCGAACACTGAAGCTTTCTTT. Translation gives CASSLARGAAANTEAFF.

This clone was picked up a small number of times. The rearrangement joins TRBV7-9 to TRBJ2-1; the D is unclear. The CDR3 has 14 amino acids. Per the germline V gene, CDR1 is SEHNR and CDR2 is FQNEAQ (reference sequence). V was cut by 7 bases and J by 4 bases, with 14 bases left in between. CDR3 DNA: TGTGCCAGCAAGGTCGGAGCAGAGTACAATGAGCAGTTCTTC. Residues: CASKVGAEYNEQFF.

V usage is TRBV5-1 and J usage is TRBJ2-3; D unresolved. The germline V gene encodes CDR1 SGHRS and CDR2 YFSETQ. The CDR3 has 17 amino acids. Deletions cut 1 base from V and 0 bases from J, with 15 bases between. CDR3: CASSLLGIASSTDTQYF. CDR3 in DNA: TGCGCCAGCAGCTTGTTGGGGATTGCATCTAGCACAGATACGCAGTATTTT.

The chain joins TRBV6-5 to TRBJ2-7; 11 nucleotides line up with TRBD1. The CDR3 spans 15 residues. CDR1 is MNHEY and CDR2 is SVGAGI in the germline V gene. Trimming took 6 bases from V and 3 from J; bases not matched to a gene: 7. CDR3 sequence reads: CASSTSGTGGYEQYF. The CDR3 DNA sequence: TGTGCCAGCAGCACCTCCGGGACAGGGGGCTACGAGCAGTACTTC.

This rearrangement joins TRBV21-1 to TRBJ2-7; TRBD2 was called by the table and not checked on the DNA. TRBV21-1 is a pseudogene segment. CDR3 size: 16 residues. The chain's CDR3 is CASSKELDLSSYEQYV. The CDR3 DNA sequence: TGTGCCAGCAGCAAAGAATTGGACTTGAGCTCCTACGAGCAGTACGTC.

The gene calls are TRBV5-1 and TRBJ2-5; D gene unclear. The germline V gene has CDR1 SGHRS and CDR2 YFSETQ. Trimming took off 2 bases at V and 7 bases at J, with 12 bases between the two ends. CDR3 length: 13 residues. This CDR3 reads CASSLGPAGTQYF. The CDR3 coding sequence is TGCGCCAGCAGCTTAGGCCCGGCAGGGACCCAGTACTTC.

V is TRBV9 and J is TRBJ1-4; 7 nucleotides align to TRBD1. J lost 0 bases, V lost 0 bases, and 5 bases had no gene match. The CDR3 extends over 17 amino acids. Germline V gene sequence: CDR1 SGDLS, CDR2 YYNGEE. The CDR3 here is CASSVGRDSATNEKLFF. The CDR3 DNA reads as TGTGCCAGCAGCGTAGGAAGGGACAGTGCAACTAATGAAAAACTGTTTTTT.

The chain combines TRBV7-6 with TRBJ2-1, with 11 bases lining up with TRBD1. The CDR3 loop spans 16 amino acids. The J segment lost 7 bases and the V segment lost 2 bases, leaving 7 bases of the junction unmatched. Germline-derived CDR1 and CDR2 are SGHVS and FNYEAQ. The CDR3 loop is CASSLLGDRGANEQFF. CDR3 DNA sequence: TGTGCCAGCAGCTTACTCGGGGACAGGGGGGCAAATGAGCAGTTCTTC.

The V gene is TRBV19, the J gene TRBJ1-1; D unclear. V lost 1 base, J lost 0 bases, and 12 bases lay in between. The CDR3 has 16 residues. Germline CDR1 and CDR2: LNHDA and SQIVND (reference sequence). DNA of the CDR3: TGTGCCAGTAGTATAGGTAGACCACCCTTGAACACTGAAGCTTTCTTT. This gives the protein CASSIGRPPLNTEAFF.

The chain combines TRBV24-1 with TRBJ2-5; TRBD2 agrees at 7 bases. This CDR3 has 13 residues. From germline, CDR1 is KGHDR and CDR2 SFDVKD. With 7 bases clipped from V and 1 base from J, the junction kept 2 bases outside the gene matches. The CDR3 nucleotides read TGTGCCACCAGGCGGGGGTTCCAAGAGACCCAGTACTTC. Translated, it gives CATRRGFQETQYF.

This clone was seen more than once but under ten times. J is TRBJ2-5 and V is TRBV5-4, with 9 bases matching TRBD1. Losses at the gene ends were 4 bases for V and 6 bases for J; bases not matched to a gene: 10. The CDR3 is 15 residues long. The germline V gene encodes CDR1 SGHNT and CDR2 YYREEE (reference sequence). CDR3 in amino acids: CASSTKDRGDQTQYF. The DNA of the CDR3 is TGTGCCAGCAGCACAAAGGACAGGGGAGATCAGACCCAGTACTTC.

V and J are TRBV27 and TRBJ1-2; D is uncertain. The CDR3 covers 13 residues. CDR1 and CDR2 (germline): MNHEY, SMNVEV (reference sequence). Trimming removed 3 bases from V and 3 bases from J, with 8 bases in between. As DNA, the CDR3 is TGTGCCAGCAGTTTCGGCAGACACTATGGCTACACCTTC. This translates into CASSFGRHYGYTF.

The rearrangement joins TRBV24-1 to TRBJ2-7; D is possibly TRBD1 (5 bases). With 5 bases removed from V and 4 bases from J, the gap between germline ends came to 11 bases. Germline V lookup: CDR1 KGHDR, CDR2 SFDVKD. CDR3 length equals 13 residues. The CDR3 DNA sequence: TGTGCCACCAGTGGCGCAGGGAAGTACGAGCAGTACTTC. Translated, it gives CATSGAGKYEQYF.

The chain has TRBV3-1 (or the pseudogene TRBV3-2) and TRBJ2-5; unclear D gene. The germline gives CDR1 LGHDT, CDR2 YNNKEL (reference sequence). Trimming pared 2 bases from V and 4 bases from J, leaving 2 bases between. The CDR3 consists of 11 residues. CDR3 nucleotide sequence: TGTGCCAGCAGCCAAACAGAGACCCAGTACTTC. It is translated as CASSQTETQYF.

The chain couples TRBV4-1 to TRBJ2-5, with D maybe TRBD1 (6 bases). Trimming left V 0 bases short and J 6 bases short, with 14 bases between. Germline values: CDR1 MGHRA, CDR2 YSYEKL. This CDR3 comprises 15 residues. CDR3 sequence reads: CASSQDTGSEQTQYF. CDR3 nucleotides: TGCGCCAGCAGCCAAGATACAGGGAGCGAACAGACCCAGTACTTC.